This passage covers 26 T cell receptor beta chains from one sample sequenced in a study of CD8+CD57+ T cells in acquired aplastic anemia. Investigators profiled TCR beta VDJ and CDR3 from genomic DNA template. One entry per CDR3 protein results from TCRdb running MiXCR on the reads. The profile covers roughly 58,000 distinct CDR3 sequences, with 45% to 70% appearing a single time and roughly 2.5% taken by the ten largest. Sequenced: sorted CD4+, CD8+, or CD8+CD57+ T cells (not recorded which) from PBMCs. The receptors were gathered from a human donor in good health, serving as a control.

This clonotype was detected many times. The chain recombines TRBV2 with TRBJ1-4, with D hard to call. The V gene's germline CDR1 is SNHLY and CDR2 FYNNEI. This CDR3 has 12 residues. Trimming cost V 4 bases and J 7 bases, with 7 bases left between them. This CDR3 is CASSGKGEKLFF. The CDR3 DNA follows: TGTGCCAGCAGTGGTAAGGGTGAAAAACTGTTTTTT.

This clonotype was counted between two and nine times. The V and J genes are TRBV7-2 and TRBJ1-5, with a tentative D call TRBD1 (5 bases). Germline V CDR1 and CDR2: SGHTA, FQGNSA. CDR3 length: 14 residues. V shed 4 bases and J shed 5 bases, with 12 bases lying between them. This chain's CDR3 is CASSSQGGDQPQHF. In DNA form, the CDR3 reads TGTGCCAGCAGCTCCCAGGGAGGGGATCAGCCCCAGCATTTT.

This clonotype was counted only a few times. CDR3 in DNA: TGTGCCATTGGGACAGGGAGTGAGACCCAGTACTTC. Translated: CAIGTGSETQYF. The chain couples TRBV24-1 to TRBJ2-5; 9 nucleotides match TRBD1. The V gene's germline CDR1 is KGHDR and CDR2 SFDVKD. This CDR3 contains 12 residues. V lost 11 bases, J lost 5 bases, and 5 bases stayed unmatched.

The V call is TRBV7-9, the J call TRBJ1-6, with D unresolved. Trimming pared 7 bases from V and 11 bases from J, leaving 12 bases between. The CDR3 has 12 amino acids. Germline CDR1 is SEHNR and CDR2 is FQNEAQ (reference sequence). The DNA for the CDR3 is TGTGCCAGCACTCAAACCGGTCCACCCCTCCACTTT. Its protein is CASTQTGPPLHF.

The chain has TRBV7-3 and TRBJ2-1; 8 bases line up with TRBD2. The CDR3 runs 15 residues. J was trimmed by 4 bases and V by 1 base; bases with no gene match: 3. Germline V CDR1 and CDR2: SGHTA, FQGTGA. The CDR3 sequence: CASSLRAGAYNEQFF. The CDR3 coding sequence is TGTGCCAGCAGCTTAAGAGCGGGGGCTTACAATGAGCAGTTCTTC.

This clonotype showed up many times. The chain recombines TRBV12-5 with TRBJ1-1, with 9 bases fitting TRBD1. The CDR3 spans 16 residues. The ends lost 0 bases at V and 6 bases at J; junction bases unmatched: 8. Germline lookup yields CDR1 LGHNT and CDR2 FRNRAP. The CDR3 nucleotides are TGTGCTAGTGGTTTGGTCCCCCGGACAGGGGCTCCTGAAGCTTTCTTT. Its translation is CASGLVPRTGAPEAFF.

Ten or more counts support this clonotype. The chain recombines TRBV30 with TRBJ2-5; 9 nucleotides agree with TRBD1. The CDR3 has 16 amino acids. Per germline, CDR1 GTSNPN and CDR2 SVGIG (reference sequence). Trimming removed 0 bases from V and 4 bases from J; junction bases left unmatched: 9. In DNA, the CDR3 is TGTGCCTGGAGTGTACCCTACAGGGGGCGAACAGAGACCCAGTACTTC. It codes for CAWSVPYRGRTETQYF.

This clonotype came up once. The chain joins TRBV24-1 to TRBJ2-1, with D perhaps matching TRBD2 (5 bases). The CDR3 covers 15 residues. Trimming stripped 3 bases from V and 0 bases from J, with 8 bases between. Germline values: CDR1 KGHDR, CDR2 SFDVKD. Written as DNA, the CDR3 is TGTGCCACCAGTGATAGAACTAGCTCCTACAATGAGCAGTTCTTC. Its protein is CATSDRTSSYNEQFF.

The rearrangement links TRBV4-1 to TRBJ2-3; 12 nucleotides agree with TRBD2. The V segment lost 4 bases and the J segment 1 base; nucleotides outside the gene matches: 9. This CDR3 is 18 amino acids long. CDR1 is MGHRA and CDR2 is YSYEKL in the germline V gene. CDR3 nucleotides: TGCGCCAGCAGCCGATTGGGACTAGCGGGCCTTCGCACAGATACGCAGTATTTT. This codes for CASSRLGLAGLRTDTQYF.

By share of the sample, this clonotype is medium-sized. The V and J genes are TRBV10-3 and TRBJ2-1, with 8 bases aligning to TRBD2. The CDR3 covers 14 residues. The trim removed 4 bases at V and 7 bases at J, leaving 6 bases unmatched. Germline V lookup: CDR1 ENHRY, CDR2 SYGVKD. DNA for the CDR3: TGTGCCATCAGTGCGGGAGGGCAAAAAAATGAGCAGTTCTTC. Its translation: CAISAGGQKNEQFF.

V and J are TRBV25-1 and TRBJ2-5; D possibly uses TRBD1 or TRBD2 (6 bases each). Germline CDR1 is MGHDK and CDR2 is SYGVNS. The CDR3 has 14 amino acids. The germline V and J ends were trimmed by 1 base and 5 bases, with 11 bases remaining between them. CDR3 amino acids: CASSEWGASETQYF. DNA for the CDR3: TGTGCCAGCAGTGAATGGGGGGCGTCTGAGACCCAGTACTTC.

This chain connects TRBV19 to TRBJ1-5; D is possibly TRBD1 (5 bases). CDR1 and CDR2 (germline): LNHDA, SQIVND (reference sequence). The CDR3 is 12 residues long. Trimming removed 10 bases from V and 4 bases from J, with 11 bases in between. The CDR3 reads CATGTGNQPQHF. CDR3 DNA: TGTGCCACCGGGACGGGGAATCAGCCCCAGCATTTT.

On this clonotype itself: Because the CDR3's place on the DNA is in doubt, the DNA is left out and the CDR3 is given as listed by TCRdb. The chain uses TRBV15 and TRBJ1-6; TRBD1 was called by the table and not checked on the DNA. Per the germline V gene, CDR1 is LNHNV and CDR2 is YYDKDF (reference sequence). The CDR3 is 20 amino acids long, termini counted. The CDR3 sequence: CATSIYLCSVETGFNSPLHF.

This clonotype was picked up many times. V gene TRBV7-9 combines with J gene TRBJ2-1, with D hard to call. V gave up 1 base and J gave up 1 base, with 8 bases separating them. CDR3 length: 15 amino acids. Germline CDR1 SEHNR, CDR2 FQNEAQ (reference sequence). The CDR3 nucleotides read TGTGCCAGCAGCTTAGGGCTAGTGTCCTACAATGAGCAGTTCTTC. Translated: CASSLGLVSYNEQFF.

The chain is built from TRBV20-1 and TRBJ1-3; TRBD1 matches 12 bases. This CDR3 has 14 residues. V gave up 3 bases and J gave up 6 bases; unmatched junction bases: 3. Germline CDR1 reads DFQATT; CDR2 reads SNEGSKA (reference sequence). Written as DNA, the CDR3 is TGCAGTGCTAGGGGGGACAGGGGGCCAAACACCATATATTTT. As protein: CSARGDRGPNTIYF.

This chain uses TRBV7-6 with TRBJ2-1; D remains unclear. V lost 5 bases and J lost 0, with 5 bases in between. CDR3 length: 13 amino acids. CDR1 and CDR2 (germline): SGHVS, FNYEAQ. For the CDR3, the DNA is TGTGCCAGCAGCAAAAGCTCCTACAATGAGCAGTTCTTC. Encoded protein: CASSKSSYNEQFF.

Judged by abundance, this clonotype is medium-sized. The chain recombines TRBV7-2 with TRBJ2-5; perhaps TRBD2 as D (6 bases). The V gene lost 3 bases and the J gene lost 5 bases, with 10 bases spanning the gap. CDR3 length: 13 residues. Per the germline V gene, CDR1 is SGHTA and CDR2 is FQGNSA. CDR3 amino acids: CASSLNRGETQYF. The DNA of the CDR3 is TGTGCCAGCAGCTTGAACCGGGGGGAGACCCAGTACTTC.

The V and J genes are TRBV10-3 and TRBJ2-3, with 8 nucleotides matching TRBD2. The CDR3 has 14 residues. Germline assignment: CDR1 ENHRY and CDR2 SYGVKD. V gave up 4 bases and J gave up 2 bases; unmatched junction bases: 2. Here the CDR3 reads CAISGGGITDTQYF. The DNA of the CDR3 is TGTGCCATCAGTGGCGGGGGGATCACAGATACGCAGTATTTT.

To note about this clonotype: The DNA is left out, because the CDR3 cannot be placed on it with certainty; the CDR3 is given as TCRdb lists it. The chain couples TRBV4-2 to TRBJ2-2; the D call of TRBD1 is as the table states it, not checked on the DNA. CDR1 and CDR2 from the germline V gene are LGHNA and YNFKEQ. The CDR3 spans 20 residues, counting both ends. CDR3 in amino acids: CASSPHVEQFFGPGTRELFF.

This clonotype has just a few counts. The CDR3 region has the DNA TGCAGCGTTGAACGGGCGGCAGGGGTTGGCTACACCTTC. It codes for CSVERAAGVGYTF. This chain links TRBV29-1 with TRBJ1-2; weak D call: TRBD1 (6 bases). Looked up from germline, CDR1 is SQVTM and CDR2 is ANQGSEA. The CDR3 loop spans 13 amino acids. V lost 2 bases, J lost 7 bases, and 14 bases lay in between.

With regard to this clonotype: The junction and the germline gene differ at one end; a read error may be behind it. V is TRBV29-1 and J is TRBJ2-2; tentatively, D is TRBD1 or TRBD2 (5 bases each). The V gene's germline CDR1 is SQVTM and CDR2 ANQGSEA. This CDR3 comprises 16 residues. CDR3 protein: CGVAFLNLGDTGELFF. Here the CDR3 DNA reads TGCGGCGTCGCCTTCCTCAATCTGGGGGACACCGGGGAGCTGTTTTTT.

The chain has TRBV2 and TRBJ1-2; no clear D. Germline loops: CDR1 SNHLY, CDR2 FYNNEI. The CDR3 extends over 12 amino acids. Between the trimmed V and J ends, which lost 1 base and 5 bases, there was a span of 5 bases. DNA for the CDR3: TGTGCCAGCAGTGAAGGGGGATATGGCTACACCTTC. Encoded protein: CASSEGGYGYTF. Looking up the rest from reference TRBV2 and TRBJ1-2 gives the full variable domain: EPEVTQTPSHQVTQMGQEVILRCVPISNHLYFYWYRQILGQKVEFLVSFYNNEISEKSEIFDDQFSVERPDGSNFTLKIRSTKLEDSAMYFCASSEGGYGYTFGSGTRLTVV.

This clonotype was seen repeatedly, ten times or more. An end of the junction does not agree with germline; a read error may underlie this. This chain connects TRBV2 to TRBJ2-7, with 10 bases matching TRBD2. The CDR3 totals 15 residues. Per the germline V gene, CDR1 is SNHLY and CDR2 is FYNNEI. CDR3: CASSRPLAGLYEQYF. The DNA for the CDR3 is TGCGCCAGCAGCCGCCCACTAGCGGGACTCTACGAGCAGTACTTC. The whole variable domain, remainder taken from reference TRBV2 and TRBJ2-7, is EPEVTQTPSHQVTQMGQEVILRCVPISNHLYFYWYRQILGQKVEFLVSFYNNEISEKSEIFDDQFSVERPDGSNFTLKIRSTKLEDSAMYFCASSRPLAGLYEQYFGPGTRLTVT.

CDR3 sequence (DNA): TGTGCCAGCCGAACGGAAATCGGTCAGCCCCAGCATTTT. Protein sequence: CASRTEIGQPQHF. The chain has TRBV19 and TRBJ1-5; D is uncertain. The ends were cut back, 9 bases at V and 6 bases at J, with 15 bases in the middle. Looked up from germline, CDR1 is LNHDA and CDR2 is SQIVND (reference sequence). This CDR3 spans 13 amino acids.

The J gene is TRBJ1-2, the V gene TRBV19; D is ambiguous. Germline assignment: CDR1 LNHDA and CDR2 SQIVND (reference sequence). The CDR3 length is 8 residues. The V gene lost 6 bases and the J gene lost 8 bases, with 1 base spanning the gap. The CDR3 sequence: CASSGYTF. For the CDR3, the DNA is TGTGCCAGTAGCGGCTACACCTTC.

This chain joins TRBV5-1 and TRBJ2-7; 7 bases fit TRBD1. Looked up from germline, CDR1 is SGHRS and CDR2 is YFSETQ. The junction had 2 bases not matched to a gene; V was cut back by 2 bases and J by 3 bases. The CDR3 is made up of 13 amino acids. The CDR3 DNA reads TGCGCCAGCAGCTTACAGGGGTACTACGAGCAGTACTTC. Residues: CASSLQGYYEQYF.